This TCR beta chain was sequenced for a study of shared clonotypes between healthy human individuals. The assay ran at deep level. Only in-frame clones appear in the TCRdb table, and some are missing; sequencing was by immunoSEQ multiplex PCR. The data show about 2.3 million clones, less than 95% seen once. Germline V gives CDR1 LNHDA, CDR2 SQIVND (reference sequence). Trimming shortened V by 7 bases and J by 5 bases, and 17 bases separated the two germline ends. The CDR3 has 14 amino acids. The source of this sequence is a man aged 18 to 29 in good health. Some clones in this sample may be carry-over from other donors' samples. The chain carries TRBV19 and TRBJ2-5; the D gene is possibly TRBD1 (5 bases). The sequenced material came from naive CD4+ T cells from PBMCs. Subset specified: CD45RA+ positively selected. The CDR3 coding sequence is TGTGCCAGTATGTCAGATATAGGGGCGGAGACCCAGTACTTC. This encodes CASMSDIGAETQYF.